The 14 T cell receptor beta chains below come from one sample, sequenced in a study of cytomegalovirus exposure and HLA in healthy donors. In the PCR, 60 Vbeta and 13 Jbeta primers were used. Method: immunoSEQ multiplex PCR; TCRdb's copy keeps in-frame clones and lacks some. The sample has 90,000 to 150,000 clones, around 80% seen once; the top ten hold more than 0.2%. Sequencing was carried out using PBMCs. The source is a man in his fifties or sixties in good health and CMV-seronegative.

The CDR3: CASSDTASGRLQYF. CDR3 DNA sequence: TGCGCCAGCAGCGACACCGCTAGCGGGAGACTTCAGTATTTT. The chain carries TRBV5-1 and TRBJ2-3; TRBD2 agrees at 10 bases. The CDR3 runs to 14 residues. V dropped 4 bases and J dropped 12; count of bases not matched to a gene: 11. Germline V gene lookup returns CDR1 SGHRS and CDR2 YFSETQ.

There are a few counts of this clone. The CDR3 reads CASSFHREAKNIQYF. The CDR3 DNA reads TGTGCCAGCAGCTTCCACCGGGAGGCCAAAAACATTCAGTACTTC. This chain joins TRBV7-9 and TRBJ2-4; weak D call: TRBD2 (6 bases). V was pared by 3 bases and J by 1 base, with 10 bases between. CDR1 is SEHNR and CDR2 is FQNEAQ in the germline V gene (reference sequence). The CDR3 runs to 15 residues.

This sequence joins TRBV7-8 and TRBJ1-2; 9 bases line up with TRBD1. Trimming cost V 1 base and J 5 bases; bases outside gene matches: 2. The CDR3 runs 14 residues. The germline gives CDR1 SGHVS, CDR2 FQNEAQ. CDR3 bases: TGTGCCAGCAGCTTAGAACAGGGGGCTTATGGCTACACCTTC. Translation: CASSLEQGAYGYTF.

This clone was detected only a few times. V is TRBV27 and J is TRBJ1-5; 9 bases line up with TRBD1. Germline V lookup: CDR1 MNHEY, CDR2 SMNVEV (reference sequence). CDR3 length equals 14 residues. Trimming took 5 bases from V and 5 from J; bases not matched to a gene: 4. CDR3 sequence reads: CASSRRQGDQPQHF. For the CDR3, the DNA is TGTGCCAGCAGTCGACGACAGGGGGATCAGCCCCAGCATTTT.

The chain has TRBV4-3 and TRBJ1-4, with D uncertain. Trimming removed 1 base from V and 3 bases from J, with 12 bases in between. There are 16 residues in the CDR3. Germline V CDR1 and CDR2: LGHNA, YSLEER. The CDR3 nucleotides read TGCGCCAGCAGCCAAGGACCGGAGGTGGCTAATGAAAAACTGTTTTTT. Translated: CASSQGPEVANEKLFF.

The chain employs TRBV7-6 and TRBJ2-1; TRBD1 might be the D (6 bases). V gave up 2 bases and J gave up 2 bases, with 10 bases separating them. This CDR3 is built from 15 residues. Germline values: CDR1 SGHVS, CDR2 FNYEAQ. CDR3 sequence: CASSLTGSTYNEQFF. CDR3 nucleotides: TGTGCCAGCAGCTTAACAGGGTCCACCTACAATGAGCAGTTCTTC.

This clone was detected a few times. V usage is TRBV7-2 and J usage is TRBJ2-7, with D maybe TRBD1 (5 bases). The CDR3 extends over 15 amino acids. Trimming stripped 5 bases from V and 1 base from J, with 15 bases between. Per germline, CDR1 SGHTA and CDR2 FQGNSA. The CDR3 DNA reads TGTGCCAGCAGCGAAGACAGAATTCCTTCCTACGAGCAGTACTTC. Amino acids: CASSEDRIPSYEQYF.

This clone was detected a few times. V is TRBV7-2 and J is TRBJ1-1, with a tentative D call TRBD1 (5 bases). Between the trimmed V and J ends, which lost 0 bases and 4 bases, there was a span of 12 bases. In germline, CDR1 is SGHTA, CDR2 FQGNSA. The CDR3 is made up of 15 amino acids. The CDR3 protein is CASSLAIGGSTEAFF. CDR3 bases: TGTGCCAGCAGCTTAGCGATTGGGGGGTCCACTGAAGCTTTCTTT.

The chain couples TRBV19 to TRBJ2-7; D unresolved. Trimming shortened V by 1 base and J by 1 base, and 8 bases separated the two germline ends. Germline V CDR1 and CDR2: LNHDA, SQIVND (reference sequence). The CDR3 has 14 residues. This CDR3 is CASSIGFRSYEQYF. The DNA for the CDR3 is TGTGCCAGTAGTATAGGGTTTCGGTCCTACGAGCAGTACTTC.

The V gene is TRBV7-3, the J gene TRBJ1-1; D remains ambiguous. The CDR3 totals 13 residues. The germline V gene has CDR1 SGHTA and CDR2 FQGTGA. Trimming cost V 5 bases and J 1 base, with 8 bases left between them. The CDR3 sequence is CASSLQPNTEAFF. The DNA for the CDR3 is TGTGCCAGCAGCCTACAGCCGAACACTGAAGCTTTCTTT. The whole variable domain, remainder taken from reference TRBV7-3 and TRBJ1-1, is GAGVSQTPSNKVTEKGKYVELRCDPISGHTALYWYRQSLGQGPEFLIYFQGTGAADDSGLPNDRFFAVRPEGSVSTLKIQRTERGDSAVYLCASSLQPNTEAFFGQGTRLTVV.

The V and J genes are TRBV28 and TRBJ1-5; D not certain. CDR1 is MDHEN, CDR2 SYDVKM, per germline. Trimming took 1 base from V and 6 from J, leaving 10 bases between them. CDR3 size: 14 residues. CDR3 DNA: TGTGCCAGCAGTTTATCCGGGGAGGCTCAGCCCCAGCATTTT. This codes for CASSLSGEAQPQHF.

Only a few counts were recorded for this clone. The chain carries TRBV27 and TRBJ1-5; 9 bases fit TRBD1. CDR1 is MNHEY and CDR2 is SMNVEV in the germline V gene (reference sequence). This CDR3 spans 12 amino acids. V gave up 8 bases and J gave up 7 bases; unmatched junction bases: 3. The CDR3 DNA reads TGTGCCAGCGGGACAGGGACCCAGCCCCAGCATTTT. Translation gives CASGTGTQPQHF.

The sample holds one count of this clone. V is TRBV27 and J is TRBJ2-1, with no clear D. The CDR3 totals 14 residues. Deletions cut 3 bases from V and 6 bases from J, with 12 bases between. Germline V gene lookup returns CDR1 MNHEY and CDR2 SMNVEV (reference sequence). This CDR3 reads CASSLVSGANEQFF. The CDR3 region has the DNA TGTGCCAGCAGTTTGGTTTCAGGCGCCAATGAGCAGTTCTTC.

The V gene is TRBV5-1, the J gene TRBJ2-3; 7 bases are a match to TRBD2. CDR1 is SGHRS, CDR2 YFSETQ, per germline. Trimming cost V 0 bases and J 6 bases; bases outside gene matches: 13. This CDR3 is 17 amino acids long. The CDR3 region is CASSLALASGSRDTQYF. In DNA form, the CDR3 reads TGCGCCAGCAGCTTGGCCTTGGCTAGCGGAAGTCGGGATACGCAGTATTTT.